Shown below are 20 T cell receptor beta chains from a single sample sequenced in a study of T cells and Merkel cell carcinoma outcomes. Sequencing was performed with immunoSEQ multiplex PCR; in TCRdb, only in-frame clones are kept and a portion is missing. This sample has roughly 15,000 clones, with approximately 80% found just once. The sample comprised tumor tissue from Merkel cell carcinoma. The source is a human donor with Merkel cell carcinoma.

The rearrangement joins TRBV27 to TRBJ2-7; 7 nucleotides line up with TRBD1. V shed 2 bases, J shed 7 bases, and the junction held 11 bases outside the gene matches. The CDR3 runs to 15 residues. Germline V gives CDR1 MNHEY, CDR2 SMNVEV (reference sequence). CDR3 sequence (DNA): TGTGCCAGCAGTTTAAGGGTGACAGGGTTGAAGGAGCAGTACTTC. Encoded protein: CASSLRVTGLKEQYF.

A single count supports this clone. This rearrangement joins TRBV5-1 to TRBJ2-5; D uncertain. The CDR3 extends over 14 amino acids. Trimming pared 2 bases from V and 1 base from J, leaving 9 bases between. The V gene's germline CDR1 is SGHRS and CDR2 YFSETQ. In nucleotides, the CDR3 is TGCGCCAGCAGCTTCGGAAGGGCCCAAGAGACCCAGTACTTC. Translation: CASSFGRAQETQYF.

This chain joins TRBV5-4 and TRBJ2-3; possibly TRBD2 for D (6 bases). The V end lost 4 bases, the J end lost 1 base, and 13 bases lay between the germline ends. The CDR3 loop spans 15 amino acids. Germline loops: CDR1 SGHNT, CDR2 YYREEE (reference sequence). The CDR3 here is CASSPGLWGTDTQYF. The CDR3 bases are TGTGCCAGCAGCCCTGGACTATGGGGCACAGATACGCAGTATTTT.

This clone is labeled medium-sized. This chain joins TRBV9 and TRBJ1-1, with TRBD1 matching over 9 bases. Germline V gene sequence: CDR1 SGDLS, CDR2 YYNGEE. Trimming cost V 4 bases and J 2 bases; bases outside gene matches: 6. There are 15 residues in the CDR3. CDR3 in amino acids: CASSPRDRANTEAFF. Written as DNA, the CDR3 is TGTGCCAGCAGCCCACGGGACAGGGCCAACACTGAAGCTTTCTTT.

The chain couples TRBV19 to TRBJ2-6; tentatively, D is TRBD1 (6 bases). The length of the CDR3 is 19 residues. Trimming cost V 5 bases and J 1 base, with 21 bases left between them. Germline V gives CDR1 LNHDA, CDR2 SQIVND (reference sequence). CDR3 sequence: CASSVQQGIRHSGANVLTF. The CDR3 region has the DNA TGTGCCAGTAGTGTCCAACAGGGTATTCGCCATTCTGGGGCCAACGTCCTGACTTTC.

CDR3 in amino acids: CASSPMGCRACGYTF. The CDR3 DNA follows: TGTGCCAGCTCACCAATGGGGTGTCGGGCCTGCGGCTACACCTTC. This chain uses TRBV18 with TRBJ1-2; D call uncertain. V shed 2 bases and J shed 8 bases, with 18 bases lying between them. This CDR3 has 15 amino acids. Germline assignment: CDR1 KGHSH and CDR2 LQKENI.

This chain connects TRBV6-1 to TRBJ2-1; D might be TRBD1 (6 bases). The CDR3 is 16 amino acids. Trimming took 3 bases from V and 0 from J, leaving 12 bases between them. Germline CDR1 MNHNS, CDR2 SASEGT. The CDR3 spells CASSDTRDISYNEQFF. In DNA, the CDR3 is TGTGCCAGCAGTGACACTCGGGACATCTCCTACAATGAGCAGTTCTTC.

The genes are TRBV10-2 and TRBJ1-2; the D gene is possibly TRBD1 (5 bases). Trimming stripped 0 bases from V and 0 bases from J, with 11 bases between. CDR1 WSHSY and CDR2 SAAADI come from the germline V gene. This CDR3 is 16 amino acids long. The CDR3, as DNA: TGCGCCAGCAGTGAGTCGGGACCGTGGGCTAACTATGGCTACACCTTC. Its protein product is CASSESGPWANYGYTF.

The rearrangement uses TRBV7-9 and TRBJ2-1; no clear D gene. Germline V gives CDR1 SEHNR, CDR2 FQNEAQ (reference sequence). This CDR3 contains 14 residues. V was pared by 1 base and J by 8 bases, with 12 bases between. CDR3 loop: CASSLGLGSDEQFF. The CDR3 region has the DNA TGTGCCAGCAGCTTAGGGCTGGGGTCGGATGAGCAGTTCTTC.

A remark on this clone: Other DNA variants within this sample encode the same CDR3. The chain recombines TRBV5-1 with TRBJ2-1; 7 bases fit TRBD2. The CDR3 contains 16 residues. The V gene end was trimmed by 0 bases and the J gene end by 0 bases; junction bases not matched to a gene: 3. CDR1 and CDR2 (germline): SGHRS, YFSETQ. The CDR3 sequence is CASSLGGGSSYNEQFF. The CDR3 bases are TGCGCCAGCAGCTTGGGGGGCGGGAGCTCCTACAATGAGCAGTTCTTC. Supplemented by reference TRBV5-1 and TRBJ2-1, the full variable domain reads KAGVTQTPRYLIKTRGQQVTLSCSPISGHRSVSWYQQTPGQGLQFLFEYFSETQRNKGNFPGRFSGRQFSNSRSEMNVSTLELGDSALYLCASSLGGGSSYNEQFFGPGTRLTVL.

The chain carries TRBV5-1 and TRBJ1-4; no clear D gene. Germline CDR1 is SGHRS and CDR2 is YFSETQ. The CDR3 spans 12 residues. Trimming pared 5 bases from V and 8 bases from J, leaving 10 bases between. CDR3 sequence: CASSPDGEKLFF. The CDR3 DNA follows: TGCGCCAGCAGTCCCGATGGAGAAAAACTGTTTTTT.

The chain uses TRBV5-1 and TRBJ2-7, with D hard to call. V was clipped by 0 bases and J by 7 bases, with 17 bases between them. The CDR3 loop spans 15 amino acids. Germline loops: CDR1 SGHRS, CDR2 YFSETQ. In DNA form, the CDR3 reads TGCGCCAGCAGCTTGGAAGGGCGAGTGTCGAATGAGCAGTACTTC. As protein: CASSLEGRVSNEQYF.

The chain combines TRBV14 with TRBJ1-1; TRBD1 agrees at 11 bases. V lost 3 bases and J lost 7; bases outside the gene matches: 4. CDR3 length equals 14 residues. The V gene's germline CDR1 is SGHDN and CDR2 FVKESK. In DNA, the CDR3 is TGTGCCAGCAGCCATCGGACAGGGGGCTATGAAGCTTTCTTT. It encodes CASSHRTGGYEAFF.

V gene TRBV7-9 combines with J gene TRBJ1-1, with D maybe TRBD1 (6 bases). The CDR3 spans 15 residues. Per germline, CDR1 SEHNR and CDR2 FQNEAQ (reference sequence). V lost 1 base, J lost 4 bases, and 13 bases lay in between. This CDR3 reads CASSLEGVGGTEAFF. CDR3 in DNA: TGTGCCAGCAGCTTAGAGGGGGTAGGGGGCACTGAAGCTTTCTTT.

The CDR3 sequence: CASSEPLGYSYTF. DNA of the CDR3: TGTGCCAGCAGTGAACCCCTAGGGTATAGCTACACCTTC. The chain recombines TRBV2 with TRBJ1-2; unclear D gene. The CDR3 covers 13 residues. Trimming took 2 bases from V and 9 from J, leaving 13 bases between them. Looked up from germline, CDR1 is SNHLY and CDR2 is FYNNEI.

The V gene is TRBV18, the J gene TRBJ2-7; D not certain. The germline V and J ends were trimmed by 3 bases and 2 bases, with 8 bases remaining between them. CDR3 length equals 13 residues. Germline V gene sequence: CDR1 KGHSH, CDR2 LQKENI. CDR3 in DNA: TGTGCCAGCTCACCGTTAAGTACCTACGAGCAGTACTTC. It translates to CASSPLSTYEQYF.

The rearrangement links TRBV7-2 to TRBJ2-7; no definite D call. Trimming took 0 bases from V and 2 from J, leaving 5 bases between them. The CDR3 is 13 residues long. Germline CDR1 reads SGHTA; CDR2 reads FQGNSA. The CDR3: CASSLAWAYEQYF. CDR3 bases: TGTGCCAGCAGCTTAGCGTGGGCCTACGAGCAGTACTTC. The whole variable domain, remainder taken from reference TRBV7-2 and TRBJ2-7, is GAGVSQSPSNKVTEKGKDVELRCDPISGHTALYWYRQSLGQGLEFLIYFQGNSAPDKSGLPSDRFSAERTGGSVSTLTIQRTQQEDSAVYLCASSLAWAYEQYFGPGTRLTVT.

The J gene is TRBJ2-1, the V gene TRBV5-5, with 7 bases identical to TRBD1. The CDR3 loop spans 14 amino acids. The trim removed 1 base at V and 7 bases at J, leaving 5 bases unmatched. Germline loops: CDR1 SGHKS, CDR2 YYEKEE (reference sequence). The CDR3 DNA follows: TGTGCCAGCAGCTTGCAGGGGGATTCAAATGAGCAGTTCTTC. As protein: CASSLQGDSNEQFF.

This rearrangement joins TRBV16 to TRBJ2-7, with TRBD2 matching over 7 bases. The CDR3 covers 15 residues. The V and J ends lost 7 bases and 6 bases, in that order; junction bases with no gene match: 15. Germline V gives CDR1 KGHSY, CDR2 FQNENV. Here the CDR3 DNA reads TGTGCCAGCACCCCGGGGGGTACCTTGCGGGGCGAGCAGTACTTC. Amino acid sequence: CASTPGGTLRGEQYF.

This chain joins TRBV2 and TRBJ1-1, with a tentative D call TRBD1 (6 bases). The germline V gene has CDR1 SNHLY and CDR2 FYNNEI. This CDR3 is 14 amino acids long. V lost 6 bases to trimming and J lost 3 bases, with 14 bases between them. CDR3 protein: CASRETGWDTEAFF. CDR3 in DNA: TGTGCCAGCAGAGAGACAGGATGGGACACTGAAGCTTTCTTT.